The following is a T cell receptor beta chain sequence with its context. Its antigen is as yet unknown. The V and J ends lost 4 bases and 2 bases respectively, with 19 bases between them. The CDR3 spans 16 residues. The V gene's germline CDR1 is SGHRS and CDR2 YFSETQ. The entry originates in a study of pediatric ulcerative colitis. Study results and limitations: Rectal repertoires separated controls, mild-moderate and acute severe colitis.

Profiling relied on immunoSEQ multiplex PCR, and the TCRdb table lists in-frame clones only, not all of them. The sample includes 30,000 to 40,000 clones, roughly four fifths seen only once; the top ten take around 4.5%. The diagnostic colonoscopy in ulcerative colitis patients preceded any immunosuppressive treatment. This clonotype originated in a boy between 10 and 17 years old with severe ulcerative colitis. Sequencing was performed on blood. The rearrangement links TRBV5-1 to TRBJ2-7, with TRBD1 as a possible D gene (6 bases). The CDR3 loop is CASSQQEITGTYEQYF. DNA for the CDR3: TGCGCCAGCAGCCAACAGGAAATTACAGGGACCTACGAGCAGTACTTC.